These 28 T cell receptor beta chains originate from one sample sequenced in a study of cytomegalovirus exposure and HLA in healthy donors. The study ran its PCR with 60 Vbeta and 13 Jbeta primers. Sequenced by immunoSEQ multiplex PCR; TCRdb stores in-frame clones only, minus some. The sample has under 150,000 clones, about four fifths seen once. The sequencing sample was made of PBMCs. These receptors all stem from a woman between 18 and 30 years old in good health and CMV-seronegative.

V is TRBV4-1 and J is TRBJ1-2; tentative D call: TRBD1 (6 bases). This CDR3 is 17 amino acids long. Germline V CDR1 and CDR2: MGHRA, YSYEKL. Between the trimmed V and J ends, which lost 1 base and 1 base, there was a span of 16 bases. The CDR3 nucleotides are TGCGCCAGCAGCCAAGGATCTCGGCAGGGGAATAACTATGGCTACACCTTC. Residues: CASSQGSRQGNNYGYTF.

In its sample, this clone was seen once. The V and J genes are TRBV7-2 and TRBJ2-5; D unclear. V lost 1 base, J lost 4 bases, and 22 bases lay in between. Germline-derived CDR1 and CDR2 are SGHTA and FQGNSA. This CDR3 is built from 18 residues. CDR3 sequence: CASSLGSRWSSNIETQYF. In DNA, the CDR3 is TGTGCCAGCAGCTTAGGGTCGAGGTGGAGCTCCAATATAGAGACCCAGTACTTC. Supplemented by reference TRBV7-2 and TRBJ2-5, the full variable domain reads GAGVSQSPSNKVTEKGKDVELRCDPISGHTALYWYRQSLGQGLEFLIYFQGNSAPDKSGLPSDRFSAERTGGSVSTLTIQRTQQEDSAVYLCASSLGSRWSSNIETQYFGPGTRLLVL.

The chain has TRBV4-1 and TRBJ1-1, with a weak D call TRBD1 (6 bases). This CDR3 has 14 residues. Germline V lookup: CDR1 MGHRA, CDR2 YSYEKL. V was clipped by 1 base and J by 6 bases, with 12 bases between them. The CDR3 loop reads CASSQARDTPEAFF. CDR3 nucleotides: TGCGCCAGCAGCCAAGCACGGGACACCCCTGAAGCTTTCTTT.

The rearrangement links TRBV7-2 to TRBJ2-1; tentative D call: TRBD1 (5 bases). CDR1 is SGHTA and CDR2 is FQGNSA in the germline V gene. This CDR3 spans 18 amino acids. The V gene lost 5 bases and the J gene lost 6 bases, with 26 bases spanning the gap. For the CDR3, the DNA is TGTGCCAGCAGCGCCTCCGAGAGATACGGACATCGAAGCAATGAGCAGTTCTTC. Protein product: CASSASERYGHRSNEQFF.

The chain combines TRBV5-1 with TRBJ2-1; D perhaps matches TRBD1 (5 bases). CDR1 and CDR2 from the germline V gene are SGHRS and YFSETQ. The CDR3 has 13 amino acids. The V and J ends lost 2 bases and 8 bases respectively, with 11 bases between them. The CDR3 DNA reads as TGCGCCAGCAGCTTCGCAGGGTGGGATGAGCAGTTCTTC. Amino acid sequence: CASSFAGWDEQFF.

Concerning this clone: The sample holds other DNA sequences that translate to the same CDR3. This rearrangement joins TRBV13 to TRBJ1-1, with 9 bases matching TRBD1. The V gene end was trimmed by 3 bases and the J gene end by 1 base; junction bases not matched to a gene: 0. In germline, CDR1 is PRHDT, CDR2 FYEKMQ (reference sequence). The CDR3 runs to 14 residues. CDR3 nucleotides: TGTGCCAGCAGCTTGGGACAGGGGAACACTGAAGCTTTCTTT. Protein product: CASSLGQGNTEAFF. Looking up the rest from reference TRBV13 and TRBJ1-1 gives the full variable domain: AAGVIQSPRHLIKEKRETATLKCYPIPRHDTVYWYQQGPGQDPQFLISFYEKMQSDKGSIPDRFSAQQFSDYHSELNMSSLELGDSALYFCASSLGQGNTEAFFGQGTRLTVV.

This clone was detected only a few times. The chain has TRBV5-1 and TRBJ1-6; 10 positions match TRBD1. Germline V CDR1 and CDR2: SGHRS, YFSETQ. With 2 bases clipped from V and 7 bases from J, the junction kept 3 bases outside the gene matches. CDR3 length equals 15 residues. In nucleotides, the CDR3 is TGCGCCAGCAGCTTCGGGACAGGGGAAAATTCACCCCTCCACTTT. Amino acids: CASSFGTGENSPLHF. The variable domain in full, with the rest retrieved from reference TRBV5-1 and TRBJ1-6, is KAGVTQTPRYLIKTRGQQVTLSCSPISGHRSVSWYQQTPGQGLQFLFEYFSETQRNKGNFPGRFSGRQFSNSRSEMNVSTLELGDSALYLCASSFGTGENSPLHFGNGTRLTVT.

This rearrangement joins TRBV2 to TRBJ2-3; 7 nucleotides line up with TRBD2. Germline-derived CDR1 and CDR2 are SNHLY and FYNNEI. The CDR3 loop spans 15 amino acids. Losses at the gene ends were 11 bases for V and 5 bases for J; bases not matched to a gene: 16. The CDR3 DNA reads TGTGCCGTCGACGGCCTAGCGGATATGGGAGATACGCAGTATTTT. Amino acids: CAVDGLADMGDTQYF.

This chain uses TRBV6-5 with TRBJ2-3; possible D gene TRBD1, 5 bases. Trimming shortened V by 4 bases and J by 3 bases, and 11 bases separated the two germline ends. This CDR3 spans 14 amino acids. Per the germline V gene, CDR1 is MNHEY and CDR2 is SVGAGI. This CDR3 is CASSSGQLTDTQYF. The DNA of the CDR3 is TGTGCCAGCAGTTCCGGACAACTTACAGATACGCAGTATTTT.

V usage is TRBV4-1 and J usage is TRBJ2-1; D gene ambiguous. The CDR3 has 16 residues. Germline loops: CDR1 MGHRA, CDR2 YSYEKL. Trimming left V 1 base short and J 7 bases short, with 17 bases between. The CDR3: CASSQAENAMLNEQFF. The CDR3 coding sequence is TGCGCCAGCAGCCAAGCGGAGAACGCGATGTTGAATGAGCAGTTCTTC.

The V gene is TRBV11-3, the J gene TRBJ1-5; no definite D call. The CDR3 has 13 residues. The ends were cut back, 4 bases at V and 5 bases at J, with 9 bases in the middle. The germline CDR1 and CDR2 sequences are SGHNT and YENEEA. The CDR3 nucleotides read TGTGCCAGCAGCTCGGGAGTCTATCAGCCCCAGCATTTT. Protein product: CASSSGVYQPQHF.

The chain combines TRBV19 with TRBJ1-2, with TRBD1 matching over 7 bases. V shed 4 bases, J shed 6 bases, and the junction held 8 bases outside the gene matches. Germline lookup yields CDR1 LNHDA and CDR2 SQIVND (reference sequence). This CDR3 contains 14 residues. The CDR3 loop is CASSNRQGGDGYTF. In DNA form, the CDR3 reads TGTGCCAGTAGTAATCGACAGGGCGGGGATGGCTACACCTTC.

This rearrangement joins TRBV28 to TRBJ2-1, with D possibly being TRBD2 (6 bases). This CDR3 is 16 amino acids long. Per the germline V gene, CDR1 is MDHEN and CDR2 is SYDVKM. V gave up 6 bases and J gave up 0 bases, with 15 bases separating them. The CDR3 DNA sequence: TGTGCCAGCAGCAAGTTAGCGGTCAGCTCCTACAATGAGCAGTTCTTC. Translated: CASSKLAVSSYNEQFF.

V is TRBV19 and J is TRBJ1-5, with TRBD1 identical over 7 bases. The ends lost 0 bases at V and 4 bases at J; junction bases unmatched: 3. The CDR3 consists of 15 residues. CDR1 is LNHDA, CDR2 SQIVND, per germline (reference sequence). The chain's CDR3 is CASSIDRGKNQPQHF. The CDR3 DNA sequence: TGTGCCAGTAGTATAGACAGGGGGAAAAATCAGCCCCAGCATTTT.

The CDR3 region has the DNA TGTGCCAGCAGCGCATACGGGACAGCCAACACTGAAGCTTTCTTT. It encodes CASSAYGTANTEAFF. The genes are TRBV9 and TRBJ1-1; 7 positions match TRBD1. The CDR3 runs 15 residues. Germline trimming cut 3 bases from V and 2 bases from J; bases unmatched to any gene: 7. Germline assignment: CDR1 SGDLS and CDR2 YYNGEE.

The rearrangement uses TRBV19 and TRBJ2-1; no clear D gene. Germline CDR1 reads LNHDA; CDR2 reads SQIVND (reference sequence). V lost 5 bases and J 6 bases, leaving 11 bases between the germline ends. The CDR3 runs to 13 residues. The CDR3 bases are TGTGCCAGTAGTGGAAGACAAGGCAATGAGCAGTTCTTC. The encoded protein is CASSGRQGNEQFF. Full variable domain (remainder filled in from reference TRBV19 and TRBJ2-1): DGGITQSPKYLFRKEGQNVTLSCEQNLNHDAMYWYRQDPGQGLRLIYYSQIVNDFQKGDIAEGYSVSREKKESFPLTVTSAQKNPTAFYLCASSGRQGNEQFFGPGTRLTVL.

J is TRBJ2-7 and V is TRBV29-1, with 11 nucleotides matching TRBD1. Germline V CDR1 and CDR2: SQVTM, ANQGSEA. J lost 3 bases, V lost 7 bases, and 2 bases had no gene match. The CDR3 sequence is 12 residues long. Here the CDR3 reads CSAGTGGYEQYF. The CDR3 nucleotides are TGCAGCGCCGGGACAGGGGGCTACGAGCAGTACTTC.

This chain joins TRBV6-5 and TRBJ1-5; 7 bases align to TRBD1. The CDR3 spans 14 residues. J lost 6 bases, V lost 5 bases, and 7 bases had no gene match. Germline V gene sequence: CDR1 MNHEY, CDR2 SVGAGI. CDR3 nucleotide sequence: TGTGCCAGCAGTGAAGTGGACAGGCGTCAGCCCCAGCATTTT. Its translation is CASSEVDRRQPQHF.

This chain links TRBV11-2 with TRBJ1-5; 9 bases line up with TRBD1. Germline assignment: CDR1 SGHAT and CDR2 FQNNGV. This CDR3 spans 16 amino acids. The trim removed 2 bases at V and 4 bases at J, leaving 6 bases unmatched. CDR3 bases: TGTGCCAGCAGCTTAAGAGGGACAGGGACTAATCAGCCCCAGCATTTT. This sequence encodes CASSLRGTGTNQPQHF.

CDR3 sequence (DNA): TGTGCCAGTAGTATAGTTCAGGGTTCACCCCTCCACTTT. This codes for CASSIVQGSPLHF. V gene TRBV19 combines with J gene TRBJ1-6; a weak D match, TRBD1 (5 bases). Germline V gene lookup returns CDR1 LNHDA and CDR2 SQIVND (reference sequence). The V end lost 1 base, the J end lost 9 bases, and 7 bases lay between the germline ends. The CDR3 is made up of 13 amino acids.

The chain has TRBV4-3 and TRBJ2-2, with 8 bases aligning to TRBD2. There are 17 residues in the CDR3. Germline trimming cut 4 bases from V and 3 bases from J; bases unmatched to any gene: 10. Germline loops: CDR1 LGHNA, CDR2 YSLEER. DNA for the CDR3: TGCGCCAGCAGCCGGAAGAGCGGGGGCAGAGACACCGGGGAGCTGTTTTTT. It is translated as CASSRKSGGRDTGELFF.

This clone was detected only once. The chain joins TRBV4-1 to TRBJ1-2, with D possibly being TRBD1 (6 bases). Per germline, CDR1 MGHRA and CDR2 YSYEKL. The CDR3 sequence is 15 residues long. Trimming pared 4 bases from V and 6 bases from J, leaving 18 bases between. The CDR3 sequence is CASSPPGGGGDGYTF. The CDR3 nucleotides read TGCGCCAGCAGCCCCCCGGGGGGGGGCGGTGATGGCTACACCTTC.

Regarding this clone: The junction does not match germline at one end; this may be a read error. The chain has TRBV7-9 and TRBJ2-1; D remains unclear. The germline CDR1 and CDR2 sequences are SEHNR and FQNEAQ (reference sequence). The CDR3 loop spans 12 amino acids. CDR3 coding DNA: TGTTCCAGCAGCCCTTTCGACAATGAGCAGTTCTTC. It is translated as CSSSPFDNEQFF.

V gene TRBV10-2 combines with J gene TRBJ1-1; no reliable D call. This CDR3 is built from 13 residues. Trimming took off 3 bases at V and 1 base at J, with 6 bases between the two ends. Germline CDR1 is WSHSY and CDR2 is SAAADI. CDR3 DNA sequence: TGCGCCAGCAGTGACCAGGAGAACACTGAAGCTTTCTTT. Protein: CASSDQENTEAFF.

This clone was seen a single time. This chain connects TRBV6-5 to TRBJ1-2; 7 nucleotides agree with TRBD1. Per the germline V gene, CDR1 is MNHEY and CDR2 is SVGAGI. V dropped 4 bases and J dropped 7; count of bases not matched to a gene: 9. This CDR3 region has 14 residues. The chain's CDR3 is CASSSPRGQVGYTF. As DNA, the CDR3 is TGTGCCAGCAGTTCCCCCCGAGGACAGGTTGGCTACACCTTC.

A note on this clone: Germline and junction disagree at one end, which may indicate a read error. V usage is TRBV4-2 and J usage is TRBJ2-3, with a possible D match to TRBD2 (6 bases). CDR3 length: 14 amino acids. CDR1 is LGHNA and CDR2 is YNFKEQ in the germline V gene. CDR3 residues: CANSPRGNTDTQYF. In nucleotides, the CDR3 is TGTGCCAACAGCCCGCGGGGTAACACAGATACGCAGTATTTT.

The rearrangement joins TRBV4-1 to TRBJ1-2; D may be TRBD1 (5 bases). The germline V gene encodes CDR1 MGHRA and CDR2 YSYEKL. The V end was cut by 4 bases, the J end by 1 base, with 16 bases between. The CDR3 totals 16 residues. CDR3 residues: CASSPRGGEYNYGYTF. In nucleotides, the CDR3 is TGCGCCAGCAGCCCCCGGGGAGGGGAGTATAACTATGGCTACACCTTC.

This clone was recorded a few times. V gene TRBV6-1 combines with J gene TRBJ1-3; D might be TRBD1 (5 bases). Germline lookup yields CDR1 MNHNS and CDR2 SASEGT. V lost 4 bases, J lost 0 bases, and 10 bases lay in between. CDR3 length equals 15 residues. CDR3 DNA sequence: TGTGCCAGCAGTGCCAGGGATTTCTCTGGAAACACCATATATTTT. It specifies CASSARDFSGNTIYF.